This T cell receptor beta chain originates from a study of T cells in Graves' hyperthyroidism and ophthalmopathy. Overall study results and limits: In the analysis, a 13 V-J model separated ophthalmopathy from stable hyperthyroidism. Ophthalmopathy was model-predicted a median about 6.7 months pre-onset.

TCR beta CDR3 regions were amplified from RNA transcripts. In the first-round RT-PCR of the TCR CDR3, the HTBI primer set was used. TCRdb analysed the multiplex PCR reads with MiXCR anew, one entry per CDR3 protein. Of 600,000 to 700,000 distinct CDR3 sequences listed, under 15% are singletons. A patient was excluded if there was uncontrolled infection, other autoimmune disease, pregnancy or lactation. PBMCs came from 10 ml fresh peripheral blood. This clonotype was found many times. No antigen is known for it. From germline, CDR1 is MNHEY and CDR2 SVGEGT. V was clipped by 2 bases and J by 0 bases, with 13 bases between them. CDR3 length: 16 residues.

The chain joins TRBV6-2 or TRBV6-3 to TRBJ1-1; weak D call: TRBD1 (6 bases). The sample comprised blood. The TCR was taken from a woman in her forties with Graves' ophthalmopathy. The CDR3 spells CASSYGGGLMNTEAFF. CDR3 nucleotides: TGTGCCAGCAGTTACGGGGGGGGCCTCATGAACACTGAAGCTTTCTTT.